Listed here are 10 T cell receptor beta chains from one sample, sequenced in a study of blood T cell repertoires in COVID-19. Clones were sequenced by immunoSEQ multiplex PCR, and TCRdb holds only the in-frame ones, with some missing. The profile shows about 130,000 clones, roughly 80% of them singletons. Sequenced material: PBMCs or T cells enriched from blood (not recorded which). These receptors originate from a man in his forties or fifties who had recovered from COVID-19.

This chain uses TRBV19 with TRBJ1-5, with unresolved D. This CDR3 comprises 12 residues. Germline assignment: CDR1 LNHDA and CDR2 SQIVND (reference sequence). V lost 5 bases and J 5 bases, leaving 7 bases between the germline ends. The CDR3 is CASSPPYQPQHF. The CDR3 bases are TGTGCCAGTAGTCCCCCATATCAGCCCCAGCATTTT.

The V and J genes are TRBV30 and TRBJ1-6; 8 bases are shared with TRBD1. Germline CDR1 reads GTSNPN; CDR2 reads SVGIG (reference sequence). The length of the CDR3 is 13 residues. V was pared by 4 bases and J by 9 bases, with 5 bases of the junction left unmatched. DNA for the CDR3: TGTGCCTGGAAAGGACAGGGAATTTCACCCCTCCACTTT. Encoded protein: CAWKGQGISPLHF. Full variable domain (outside the CDR3, taken from reference TRBV30 and TRBJ1-6): SQTIHQWPATLVQPVGSPLSLECTVEGTSNPNLYWYRQAAGRGLQLLFYSVGIGQISSEVPQNLSASRPQDRQFILSSKKLLLSDSGFYLCAWKGQGISPLHFGNGTRLTVT.

The rearrangement links TRBV27 to TRBJ1-5, with TRBD1 matching over 8 bases. CDR1 and CDR2 (germline): MNHEY, SMNVEV (reference sequence). The CDR3 runs to 14 residues. With V trimmed by 4 bases and J by 4 bases, 3 bases remained unmatched. CDR3: CASSSGQGNQPQHF. Written as DNA, the CDR3 is TGTGCCAGCAGTTCAGGACAGGGTAATCAGCCCCAGCATTTT.

The V gene is TRBV14, the J gene TRBJ1-6; D uncertain. The V gene lost 1 base and the J gene lost 9 bases, with 13 bases spanning the gap. Germline assignment: CDR1 SGHDN and CDR2 FVKESK. The CDR3 loop spans 15 amino acids. The CDR3 DNA is TGTGCCAGCAGCCAAGCGGGAGGGTTGGCTTCACCCCTCCACTTT. Translation gives CASSQAGGLASPLHF.

The V gene is TRBV6-5, the J gene TRBJ2-1; 10 nucleotides agree with TRBD1. CDR3 length: 14 residues. CDR1 and CDR2 from the germline V gene are MNHEY and SVGAGI. J lost 6 bases, V lost 5 bases, and 4 bases had no gene match. CDR3 residues: CASSPGTGVNEQFF. The CDR3 region has the DNA TGTGCCAGCAGTCCCGGGACAGGGGTCAATGAGCAGTTCTTC.

This chain connects TRBV6-1 to TRBJ1-6, with 7 bases matching TRBD1. Germline CDR1 is MNHNS and CDR2 is SASEGT. Trimming took 3 bases from V and 10 from J; bases not matched to a gene: 6. This CDR3 region has 14 residues. The CDR3 DNA sequence: TGTGCCAGCAGTGATACAGGGGTTGGGTCACCCCTCCACTTT. It specifies CASSDTGVGSPLHF.

This CDR3 is CASSRRTGNTEAFF. CDR3 DNA: TGCGCCAGCAGCCGACGGACAGGGAACACTGAAGCTTTCTTT. The V gene is TRBV5-1, the J gene TRBJ1-1; 7 bases fit TRBD1. After removal of 4 bases from V and 1 base from J, the junction contained 4 bases not matched to a gene. CDR1 is SGHRS and CDR2 is YFSETQ in the germline V gene. The CDR3 consists of 14 residues.

This chain links TRBV4-3 with TRBJ2-2; D not resolved. The CDR3 sequence is 12 residues long. V was clipped by 1 base and J by 7 bases, with 4 bases between them. Germline-derived CDR1 and CDR2 are LGHNA and YSLEER. This CDR3 reads CASSQAFGELFF. CDR3 nucleotide sequence: TGCGCCAGCAGCCAAGCTTTCGGGGAGCTGTTTTTT.

In nucleotides, the CDR3 is TGTGCCAGTAGCACGGGACTAGGATTCAACACCGGGGAGCTGTTTTTT. As protein: CASSTGLGFNTGELFF. The chain couples TRBV19 to TRBJ2-2, with 8 bases matching TRBD2. The germline gives CDR1 LNHDA, CDR2 SQIVND (reference sequence). V trimming: 6 bases; J trimming: 2 bases; junction bases outside the gene matches: 8. CDR3 length: 16 amino acids.

This chain joins TRBV5-5 and TRBJ1-4, with no clear D. Germline V gene lookup returns CDR1 SGHKS and CDR2 YYEKEE (reference sequence). V shed 2 bases and J shed 7 bases, with 12 bases lying between them. The CDR3 spans 14 residues. CDR3 sequence reads: CASSFLDAGEKLFF. The CDR3 nucleotides are TGTGCCAGCAGCTTCCTCGACGCGGGTGAAAAACTGTTTTTT.